Below, one T cell receptor (beta chain) is given with its context. This specimen belongs to a study of T cell responses to AZD1222 COVID-19 vaccine. Germline V gives CDR1 LGHNT, CDR2 FRNRAP. The CDR3 extends over 15 amino acids. J lost 7 bases, V lost 1 base, and 7 bases had no gene match. Generated by immunoSEQ multiplex PCR, the TCRdb table keeps only in-frame clones and is missing some. The sample yields some 150,000 clones, 85% to 95% seen once. The chain combines TRBV12-5 with TRBJ1-1, with 9 bases lining up with TRBD1. The receptor comes from an adult in good health. The source was peripheral blood, collected on day 0 of AZD1222 vaccination. The CDR3 loop reads CASGLGTGEIDEAFF. For the CDR3, the DNA is TGTGCTAGTGGTTTGGGGACAGGGGAAATAGATGAAGCTTTCTTT.